Listed below are T cell receptor beta chains from one sample, sequenced in a study of somatic mutations in cytotoxic T cells in rheumatoid arthritis. The method was immunoSEQ multiplex PCR; TCRdb's version includes in-frame clones alone and lacks a portion of them. The data show about 23,000 clones, nearly 80% seen once. Sequencing was performed on CD8+ T cells sorted from blood. These receptors all stem from an adult with rheumatoid arthritis. The CDR3 runs from the conserved cysteine through the conserved F or W. A D gene is named only where the DNA matches it firmly. The listing skips clone size in some rows; elsewhere it reads once, few, many or a size class.

clone_size: NA
j_call: TRBJ1-5
v_call: TRBV5-8
d_call: TRBD1
cdr3_nt: TGTGCCAGCACCGAGGGGACAGCGGTCTGGCAGCCCCAGCATTTT
cdr3_aa: CASTEGTAVWQPQHF

clone_size: few
j_call: TRBJ2-2
v_call: TRBV4-2
d_call: NA
cdr3_nt: TGTGCCAGCAGCCAAGACGATAGCGGATTCACCGGGGAGCTGTTTTTT
cdr3_aa: CASSQDDSGFTGELFF

clone_size: NA
j_call: TRBJ2-1
v_call: TRBV7-9
d_call: NA
cdr3_nt: TGTGCCAGCAGCTTCTGGGGGGTAGCGGAATACAATGAGCAGTTCTTC
cdr3_aa: CASSFWGVAEYNEQFF

clone_size: NA
j_call: TRBJ2-7
v_call: TRBV15
d_call: TRBD2
cdr3_nt: TGTGCCACCAGCTCGCACCAGCGGGACTACGAGCAGTACTTC
cdr3_aa: CATSSHQRDYEQYF

clone_size: NA
j_call: TRBJ1-1
v_call: TRBV25-1
d_call: NA
cdr3_nt: TGTGCCAGCCGGCGAAGGGGCGGGGGAAACACTGAAGCTTTCTTT
cdr3_aa: CASRRRGGGNTEAFF

clone_size: once
j_call: TRBJ1-1
v_call: TRBV11-1
d_call: NA
cdr3_nt: TGTGCCAGCAGCTTATCTCGGATAGGGAACACTGAAGCTTTCTTT
cdr3_aa: CASSLSRIGNTEAFF

clone_size: NA
j_call: TRBJ1-1
v_call: TRBV6-5
d_call: NA
cdr3_nt: TGTGCCAGCAGCCCCGGGGGGCTTAACACTGAAGCTTTCTTT
cdr3_aa: CASSPGGLNTEAFF

clone_size: NA
j_call: TRBJ1-1
v_call: TRBV7-2
d_call: NA
cdr3_nt: TGTGCCAGCAGCTTAGAGGGACCGCTCGTTCGTGAAGCTTTCTTT
cdr3_aa: CASSLEGPLVREAFF

clone_size: NA
j_call: TRBJ2-1
v_call: TRBV5-6
d_call: TRBD1
cdr3_nt: TGTGCCAGCAGCTTTGGGACAGGGAAAAGCTACAATGAGCAGTTCTTC
cdr3_aa: CASSFGTGKSYNEQFF

clone_size: NA
j_call: TRBJ2-1
v_call: TRBV6-6
d_call: NA
cdr3_nt: TGTGCCAGCAGTGCGGGGGAGCAGTTCTTC
cdr3_aa: CASSAGEQFF

clone_size: NA
j_call: TRBJ2-1
v_call: TRBV10-2
d_call: NA
cdr3_nt: TGCGCCAGCAGTGAGTTTGGGGGATCCACCTACAATGAGCAGTTCTTC
cdr3_aa: CASSEFGGSTYNEQFF

clone_size: NA
j_call: TRBJ2-7
v_call: TRBV7-6
d_call: TRBD2
cdr3_nt: TGTGCCAGCAGCCCCAGGGGTAGCGGGAGCTACGAGCAGTACTTC
cdr3_aa: CASSPRGSGSYEQYF

clone_size: NA
j_call: TRBJ2-1
v_call: TRBV5-1
d_call: TRBD2
cdr3_nt: TGCGCCAGCAGCAATAGCGGGGGGGCCTACAATGAGCAGTTCTTC
cdr3_aa: CASSNSGGAYNEQFF

clone_size: NA
j_call: TRBJ2-5
v_call: TRBV10-2
d_call: NA
cdr3_nt: TGCGCCAGCGGCCCGCGGCAAGAGACCCAGTACTTC
cdr3_aa: CASGPRQETQYF

clone_size: NA
j_call: TRBJ2-1
v_call: TRBV5-4
d_call: NA
cdr3_nt: TGTGCCAGCAGCTTTTGGGTAGGCCATGAGCAGTTCTTC
cdr3_aa: CASSFWVGHEQFF

clone_size: NA
j_call: TRBJ2-3
v_call: TRBV2
d_call: TRBD2
cdr3_nt: TGTGCCAGCAGTGAGGGGCTAGCGGGGGGATATAGCACAGATACGCAGTATTTT
cdr3_aa: CASSEGLAGGYSTDTQYF

clone_size: medium-sized
j_call: TRBJ1-2
v_call: TRBV11-2
d_call: NA
cdr3_nt: TGTGCCAGCAGCTTAGAGGAGGAAGGTCATGGCTACACCTTC
cdr3_aa: CASSLEEEGHGYTF

clone_size: medium-sized
j_call: TRBJ2-7
v_call: TRBV5-1
d_call: TRBD1
cdr3_nt: TGCGCCAGCAGGGACAGGGCTCCCTACGAGCAGTACTTC
cdr3_aa: CASRDRAPYEQYF

clone_size: NA
j_call: TRBJ2-6
v_call: TRBV7-6
d_call: NA
cdr3_nt: TGTGCCAGCAGCTTAGGGGGCAGAGTTGGGGCCAACGTCCTGACTTTC
cdr3_aa: CASSLGGRVGANVLTF

clone_size: NA
j_call: TRBJ2-7
v_call: TRBV6-5
d_call: TRBD2
cdr3_nt: TGTGCCAGCAGGGGCGGGACTAGCAAGTACGAGCAGTACTTC
cdr3_aa: CASRGGTSKYEQYF